One and the same sample provided the 5 T cell receptor beta chains below, sequenced in a study of T-cell memory formation after mild COVID-19. TCRdb reprocessed the 5' RACE reads with MiXCR, giving one entry per CDR3 protein. The table lists roughly 150,000 distinct CDR3 sequences, less than 25% of them singletons. Sequenced sample: PBMCs or a T cell subset sorted from them (not recorded which). Receptors were obtained from an adult woman who had mild COVID-19 (a few samples of this study predate the infection). Cell type and time point are not known.

This clonotype has only a few counts. This sequence joins TRBV4-3 and TRBJ2-7; 12 bases line up with TRBD2. V shed 1 base, J shed 7 bases, and the junction held 14 bases outside the gene matches. This CDR3 is 18 amino acids long. Germline-derived CDR1 and CDR2 are LGHNA and YSLEER. The CDR3 DNA is TGCGCCAGCAGCCAAGCACCGAACCGACTAGCGGGAGCCGGAGAGCAGTACTTC. Translating it yields CASSQAPNRLAGAGEQYF.

This clonotype showed up just a few times. The J gene is TRBJ2-1, the V gene TRBV25-1; the D gene is possibly TRBD2 (6 bases). V lost 6 bases and J 0 bases, leaving 15 bases between the germline ends. CDR1 and CDR2 (germline): MGHDK, SYGVNS. This CDR3 contains 16 residues. The CDR3 DNA follows: TGTGCCAGCAGCGATAGCGGAGGCAGCTCCTACAATGAGCAGTTCTTC. Translating it yields CASSDSGGSSYNEQFF.

V is TRBV15 and J is TRBJ2-1; maybe TRBD2 (6 bases). The CDR3 extends over 15 amino acids. CDR1 is LNHNV and CDR2 is YYDKDF in the germline V gene (reference sequence). Trimming took 0 bases from V and 7 from J, leaving 13 bases between them. This CDR3 reads CATSRDLGAGNEQFF. The CDR3 bases are TGTGCCACCAGCAGAGATTTGGGCGCGGGGAATGAGCAGTTCTTC.

J is TRBJ1-1 and V is TRBV5-6; 8 bases line up with TRBD1. The V segment lost 0 bases and the J segment 6 bases; nucleotides outside the gene matches: 7. The CDR3 loop spans 15 amino acids. CDR1 is SGHDT and CDR2 is YYEEEE in the germline V gene. The CDR3 protein is CASSLGAGQGSEAFF. The CDR3 coding sequence is TGTGCCAGCAGCTTGGGGGCAGGACAGGGCTCTGAAGCTTTCTTT.

This clonotype has only a few counts. The rearrangement uses TRBV29-1 and TRBJ2-7; 9 nucleotides line up with TRBD2. The germline V gene has CDR1 SQVTM and CDR2 ANQGSEA. This CDR3 comprises 14 residues. The V segment lost 6 bases and the J segment 4 bases; nucleotides outside the gene matches: 10. This CDR3 reads CSVLGRGGRYEQYF. In DNA, the CDR3 is TGCAGCGTCCTCGGGCGGGGGGGACGATACGAGCAGTACTTC.